The rows below give T cell receptor beta chains drawn from one sample of a study of blood T cell repertoires in COVID-19. Measured with immunoSEQ multiplex PCR; TCRdb has only the in-frame clones, and not every one. The sample contains 250,000 to 300,000 clones, about nine tenths of which appear only once. The sample taken for sequencing was peripheral blood. These receptor sequences come from a man aged 50-60 years with acute or convalescent COVID-19. Each CDR3 is given with its conserved first and last residue. Each record gives: CDR3 DNA, CDR3 protein, D gene, J gene, clone size, V gene. A D gene is named only where the DNA matches it firmly. Rows give clone size only sometimes, using once, few, many, or a class for an expanded clone.

cdr3_nt: TGTGCCAGCAGCCCGGGTCCGAACACTGAAGCTTTCTTT; cdr3_aa: CASSPGPNTEAFF; d_call: -; j_call: TRBJ1-1; clone_size: -; v_call: TRBV11-3
cdr3_nt: TGTGCCAGCAGCCCTACTAGCGGGGGTCCAACCGCCACAGATACGCAGTATTTT; cdr3_aa: CASSPTSGGPTATDTQYF; d_call: TRBD2; j_call: TRBJ2-3; clone_size: -; v_call: TRBV3-1/TRBV3-2
cdr3_nt: TGTGCCAGCAGCTTAGGTAGTCAGGGTGGAGGCTACACCTTC; cdr3_aa: CASSLGSQGGGYTF; d_call: -; j_call: TRBJ1-2; clone_size: -; v_call: TRBV7-9
cdr3_nt: TGTGCCAGCAGTTTATTTGGGGGCGGGGAGACCCAGTACTTC; cdr3_aa: CASSLFGGGETQYF; d_call: -; j_call: TRBJ2-5; clone_size: -; v_call: TRBV27
cdr3_nt: TGTGCCAGCAGCTTGGACAGGGGGACTGGAAACACCATATATTTT; cdr3_aa: CASSLDRGTGNTIYF; d_call: TRBD1; j_call: TRBJ1-3; clone_size: -; v_call: TRBV5-4
cdr3_nt: TGTGCCAGCAGCTTTGTTAGGGGGACTGAAGCTTTCTTT; cdr3_aa: CASSFVRGTEAFF; d_call: -; j_call: TRBJ1-1; clone_size: few; v_call: TRBV7-8
cdr3_nt: TGTGCCAGCTTAGAACCCCGGGGGAAAAACATTCAGTACTTC; cdr3_aa: CASLEPRGKNIQYF; d_call: -; j_call: TRBJ2-4; clone_size: -; v_call: TRBV2
cdr3_nt: TGTGCCAGCAGCCCCCGGGAGGGTTCGTTTGGCTACACCTTC; cdr3_aa: CASSPREGSFGYTF; d_call: -; j_call: TRBJ1-2; clone_size: -; v_call: TRBV14
cdr3_nt: TGTGCCAGCAGCTGGGGACAGGCGAGGAATCAGCCCCAGCATTTT; cdr3_aa: CASSWGQARNQPQHF; d_call: TRBD1; j_call: TRBJ1-5; clone_size: -; v_call: TRBV5-5
cdr3_nt: TGTGCCAGCAGTGAAGCGCTTGGACAGATGGGAATCTCCAATCAGCCCCAGCATTTT; cdr3_aa: CASSEALGQMGISNQPQHF; d_call: -; j_call: TRBJ1-5; clone_size: -; v_call: TRBV6-1
cdr3_nt: TGTGCCTGGAGTGTGCGCAGGGATCTTTCACCCCTCCACTTT; cdr3_aa: CAWSVRRDLSPLHF; d_call: -; j_call: TRBJ1-6; clone_size: -; v_call: TRBV30
cdr3_nt: TGCGCCAGCAGCTTGGGTCGGGGTGATCTAGCCATCCCCATATATTTT; cdr3_aa: CASSLGRGDLAIPIYF; d_call: -; j_call: TRBJ1-3; clone_size: -; v_call: TRBV5-1
cdr3_nt: TGTGCCATCAGTGATCCAGGGAACTCTGGGGCCAACGTCCTGACTTTC; cdr3_aa: CAISDPGNSGANVLTF; d_call: -; j_call: TRBJ2-6; clone_size: few; v_call: TRBV10-3
cdr3_nt: TGTGCCAGCAGAGTCCTAGCGGGGGGCAATGAGCAGTTCTTC; cdr3_aa: CASRVLAGGNEQFF; d_call: TRBD2; j_call: TRBJ2-1; clone_size: -; v_call: TRBV6-6
cdr3_nt: TGTGCCAGCATTCGGGGTAGCAATCAGCCCCAGCATTTT; cdr3_aa: CASIRGSNQPQHF; d_call: -; j_call: TRBJ1-5; clone_size: -; v_call: TRBV6-5
cdr3_nt: TGTGCCAGCAGTTTCGGACAGGTCACCGGGGAGCTGTTTTTT; cdr3_aa: CASSFGQVTGELFF; d_call: TRBD1; j_call: TRBJ2-2; clone_size: few; v_call: TRBV27
cdr3_nt: TGTGCCTGGAGTGAACAGTTTATGAACACTGAAGCTTTCTTT; cdr3_aa: CAWSEQFMNTEAFF; d_call: -; j_call: TRBJ1-1; clone_size: -; v_call: TRBV30
cdr3_nt: TGTGCCAGCAGTCTCCCCAGGACAGGGGAGCAGTTCTTC; cdr3_aa: CASSLPRTGEQFF; d_call: TRBD1; j_call: TRBJ2-1; clone_size: -; v_call: TRBV12-3/TRBV12-4
cdr3_nt: TGTGCCAGCAGCCAAGACCCCCGGACTAGCTTTACCTACGAGCAGTACTTC; cdr3_aa: CASSQDPRTSFTYEQYF; d_call: TRBD2; j_call: TRBJ2-7; clone_size: -; v_call: TRBV14
cdr3_nt: TGTGCCAGCAGTTACGGGACAGCACCCAATCAGCCCCAGCATTTT; cdr3_aa: CASSYGTAPNQPQHF; d_call: TRBD1; j_call: TRBJ1-5; clone_size: -; v_call: TRBV6-6
cdr3_nt: TGTGCAAGTCGCTTAGTACTAGCGGGGGAGTACAATGAGCAGTTCTTC; cdr3_aa: CASRLVLAGEYNEQFF; d_call: -; j_call: TRBJ2-1; clone_size: -; v_call: TRBV12-2
cdr3_nt: TGTGCCAGTGGCGGACAGCTCTCTGGAAACACCATATATTTT; cdr3_aa: CASGGQLSGNTIYF; d_call: -; j_call: TRBJ1-3; clone_size: -; v_call: TRBV19
cdr3_nt: TGTGCCAGCAGTTTGTGGCTAGCGGGGGCAGATACGCAGTATTTT; cdr3_aa: CASSLWLAGADTQYF; d_call: TRBD2; j_call: TRBJ2-3; clone_size: -; v_call: TRBV27
cdr3_nt: TGCGCCAGCAGTTCCCACAGTCCTTGGGCCGGGGAGCTGTTTTTT; cdr3_aa: CASSSHSPWAGELFF; d_call: -; j_call: TRBJ2-2; clone_size: -; v_call: TRBV23-1
cdr3_nt: TGTGCCAGCAGCTTTCCGGGACAGGGGAGCTATGGCTACACCTTC; cdr3_aa: CASSFPGQGSYGYTF; d_call: TRBD1; j_call: TRBJ1-2; clone_size: -; v_call: TRBV5-4
cdr3_nt: TGTGCCTGGAGAGAGACAGGCACCTACGAGCAGTACTTC; cdr3_aa: CAWRETGTYEQYF; d_call: -; j_call: TRBJ2-7; clone_size: -; v_call: TRBV30
cdr3_nt: TGTGCCAGCAGCTTATCCTTTGGGGGGGGGCTTAGTTATGAGCAGTTCTTC; cdr3_aa: CASSLSFGGGLSYEQFF; d_call: -; j_call: TRBJ2-1; clone_size: -; v_call: TRBV11-3
cdr3_nt: TGTGCCAGCTCACCAAGCGGGGTAGGGGTTGGTGCACCCCTCCACTTT; cdr3_aa: CASSPSGVGVGAPLHF; d_call: -; j_call: TRBJ1-6; clone_size: -; v_call: TRBV18
cdr3_nt: TGTGCCTGGAGTCGAGTCGGCACTGAAGCTTTCTTT; cdr3_aa: CAWSRVGTEAFF; d_call: -; j_call: TRBJ1-1; clone_size: -; v_call: TRBV30
cdr3_nt: TGTGCCATCAGGAACCATGGGACAGGGAGAGAGACCCAGTACTTC; cdr3_aa: CAIRNHGTGRETQYF; d_call: TRBD1; j_call: TRBJ2-5; clone_size: -; v_call: TRBV10-3
cdr3_nt: TGTGCCAGCAGCTTGGCCGCCCCGGTGAACACTGAAGCTTTCTTT; cdr3_aa: CASSLAAPVNTEAFF; d_call: -; j_call: TRBJ1-1; clone_size: -; v_call: TRBV5-6
cdr3_nt: TGTGCCAGCAGCTCAAGCCCGGGACTAGGCTACGAGCAGTACTTC; cdr3_aa: CASSSSPGLGYEQYF; d_call: TRBD2; j_call: TRBJ2-7; clone_size: -; v_call: TRBV4-2
cdr3_nt: TGTGCCAGCAGCCCGGGGGGGGTCGGGTACACTGAAGCTTTCTTT; cdr3_aa: CASSPGGVGYTEAFF; d_call: -; j_call: TRBJ1-1; clone_size: -; v_call: TRBV5-4
cdr3_nt: TGCGCCAGCAGCCACCCCCGGGGTTTTTCCTACAATGAGCAGTTCTTC; cdr3_aa: CASSHPRGFSYNEQFF; d_call: -; j_call: TRBJ2-1; clone_size: -; v_call: TRBV4-1
cdr3_nt: TGTGCCAGCTCACCAACCCGGGACTATAGCAATCAGCCCCAGCATTTT; cdr3_aa: CASSPTRDYSNQPQHF; d_call: -; j_call: TRBJ1-5; clone_size: -; v_call: TRBV18